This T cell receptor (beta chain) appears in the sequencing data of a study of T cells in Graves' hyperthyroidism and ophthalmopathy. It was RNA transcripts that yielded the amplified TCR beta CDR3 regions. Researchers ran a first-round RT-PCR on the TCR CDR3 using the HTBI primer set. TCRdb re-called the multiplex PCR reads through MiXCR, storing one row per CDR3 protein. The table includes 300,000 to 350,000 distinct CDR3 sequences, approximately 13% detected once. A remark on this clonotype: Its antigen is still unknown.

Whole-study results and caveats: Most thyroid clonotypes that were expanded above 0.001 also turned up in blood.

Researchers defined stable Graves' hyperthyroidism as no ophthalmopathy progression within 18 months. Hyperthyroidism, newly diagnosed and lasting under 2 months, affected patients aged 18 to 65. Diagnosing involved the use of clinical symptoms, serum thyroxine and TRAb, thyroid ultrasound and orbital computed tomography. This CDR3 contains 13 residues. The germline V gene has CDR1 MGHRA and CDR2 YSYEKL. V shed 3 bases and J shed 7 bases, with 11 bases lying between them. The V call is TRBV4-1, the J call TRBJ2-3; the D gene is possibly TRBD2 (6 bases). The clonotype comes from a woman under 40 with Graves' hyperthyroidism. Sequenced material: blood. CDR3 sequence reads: CASSQPRENTQYF. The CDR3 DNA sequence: TGCGCCAGCAGCCAGCCCCGGGAGAATACGCAGTATTTT.